The 27 T cell receptor beta chains given below trace back to one sample, sequenced in a study of blood T cell repertoires in COVID-19. Using immunoSEQ multiplex PCR, the repertoire was profiled, and TCRdb retains in-frame clones only, with some absent. The sample comprises approximately 210,000 clones, 84% of which are singletons, and roughly 7.8% rests with the top ten. Sequencing used peripheral blood. These receptor sequences come from an elderly woman with COVID-19, enrolled during active disease.

This clone occurred once. The chain employs TRBV18 and TRBJ1-2; tentative D call: TRBD1 (5 bases). V was trimmed by 6 bases and J by 11 bases, leaving 22 bases between them. The CDR3 is 14 residues long. Germline lookup yields CDR1 KGHSH and CDR2 LQKENI. The CDR3 reads CASSPTDGHIGYTF. CDR3 nucleotides: TGTGCCAGCTCCCCCACTGACGGACATATAGGGTACACCTTC.

The chain links TRBV19 to TRBJ1-5, with unresolved D. From germline, CDR1 is LNHDA and CDR2 SQIVND (reference sequence). Trimming took 6 bases from V and 2 from J, leaving 8 bases between them. The CDR3 extends over 13 amino acids. The CDR3 loop reads CASSGGRNQPQHF. The CDR3 DNA reads as TGTGCCAGTAGCGGAGGACGCAATCAGCCCCAGCATTTT. Variable domain in full (rest from reference TRBV19 and TRBJ1-5): DGGITQSPKYLFRKEGQNVTLSCEQNLNHDAMYWYRQDPGQGLRLIYYSQIVNDFQKGDIAEGYSVSREKKESFPLTVTSAQKNPTAFYLCASSGGRNQPQHFGDGTRLSIL.

The chain employs TRBV19 and TRBJ1-2, with a possible D match to TRBD1 (6 bases). Germline loops: CDR1 LNHDA, CDR2 SQIVND (reference sequence). The CDR3 extends over 13 amino acids. The germline V and J ends were trimmed by 6 bases and 8 bases, with 16 bases remaining between them. CDR3 coding DNA: TGTGCCAGTAGACGAGGGGGGGTGAGCGGCTACACCTTC. This codes for CASRRGGVSGYTF.

This chain joins TRBV3-1 (or the pseudogene TRBV3-2) and TRBJ2-7; possibly TRBD1 for D (5 bases). V lost 3 bases and J 5 bases, leaving 14 bases between the germline ends. CDR3 length: 14 amino acids. Germline V lookup: CDR1 LGHDT, CDR2 YNNKEL (reference sequence). CDR3: CASSHYQWGNEQYF. The CDR3 nucleotides are TGTGCCAGCAGCCATTACCAGTGGGGCAACGAGCAGTACTTC.

This clone was counted only a few times. V gene TRBV6-1 combines with J gene TRBJ2-3; 9 bases are shared with TRBD1. Per the germline V gene, CDR1 is MNHNS and CDR2 is SASEGT. V was clipped by 8 bases and J by 4 bases; unmatched bases: 7. The CDR3 covers 14 residues. CDR3 protein: CASGRTGEADTQYF. In DNA form, the CDR3 reads TGTGCCAGCGGGCGGACAGGGGAGGCAGATACGCAGTATTTT.

This clone was seen a few times. This rearrangement joins TRBV7-9 to TRBJ1-1; weak D call: TRBD1 (6 bases). CDR1 is SEHNR and CDR2 is FQNEAQ in the germline V gene (reference sequence). Trimming shortened V by 2 bases and J by 5 bases, and 12 bases separated the two germline ends. The CDR3 totals 14 residues. The CDR3 coding sequence is TGTGCCAGCAGCTTACTCGGGGGGCGGACTGAAGCTTTCTTT. This encodes CASSLLGGRTEAFF.

This clone was counted between two and nine times. The V gene is TRBV5-6, the J gene TRBJ2-3; 9 bases are a match to TRBD2. The CDR3 sequence is 12 residues long. V shed 4 bases, J shed 14 bases, and the junction held 8 bases outside the gene matches. CDR1 SGHDT and CDR2 YYEEEE come from the germline V gene. CDR3: CASSPGLAGMYF. The DNA for the CDR3 is TGTGCCAGCAGCCCCGGTCTAGCGGGGATGTATTTT.

V and J are TRBV11-2 and TRBJ1-6; 9 nucleotides match TRBD1. CDR1 and CDR2 (germline): SGHAT, FQNNGV. CDR3 length: 16 amino acids. Trimming took 2 bases from V and 8 from J; bases not matched to a gene: 7. The CDR3 spells CASSLSSGTGHSPLHF. The DNA for the CDR3 is TGTGCCAGCAGCTTAAGCTCGGGGACAGGGCATTCACCCCTCCACTTT.

CDR3 region: CASGFGQGSNQPQHF. The CDR3 DNA is TGTGCTAGTGGTTTTGGACAAGGGAGCAATCAGCCCCAGCATTTT. The J gene is TRBJ1-5, the V gene TRBV12-5; D is perhaps TRBD1 (5 bases). Germline-derived CDR1 and CDR2 are LGHNT and FRNRAP. Trimming cost V 3 bases and J 1 base, with 10 bases left between them. The CDR3 loop spans 15 amino acids.

The J gene is TRBJ2-7, the V gene TRBV12-3 or TRBV12-4; no reliable D call. Trimming shortened V by 3 bases and J by 9 bases, and 12 bases separated the two germline ends. This CDR3 contains 12 residues. The CDR3 coding sequence is TGTGCCAGCAGTTTCGCCCCTATTGGGCAGTACTTC. Protein sequence: CASSFAPIGQYF.

This chain uses TRBV5-4 with TRBJ1-2; tentatively, D is TRBD1 (6 bases). The CDR3 totals 14 residues. Germline V CDR1 and CDR2: SGHNT, YYREEE (reference sequence). With 4 bases removed from V and 4 bases from J, the gap between germline ends came to 14 bases. The CDR3 sequence is CASSDKGVGYGYTF. DNA of the CDR3: TGTGCCAGCAGCGACAAGGGGGTCGGCTATGGCTACACCTTC. The complete variable domain, with remaining parts taken from reference TRBV5-4 and TRBJ1-2, reads ETGVTQSPTHLIKTRGQQVTLRCSSQSGHNTVSWYQQALGQGPQFIFQYYREEENGRGNFPPRFSGLQFPNYSSELNVNALELDDSALYLCASSDKGVGYGYTFGSGTRLTVV.

V usage is TRBV25-1 and J usage is TRBJ2-7; the D gene is possibly TRBD1 (6 bases). Germline CDR1 MGHDK, CDR2 SYGVNS. V lost 2 bases and J lost 0, with 8 bases in between. The CDR3 consists of 14 residues. The CDR3 nucleotides are TGTGCCAGCAGTGAACAGGGGAGCTCCTACGAGCAGTACTTC. It codes for CASSEQGSSYEQYF.

The chain recombines TRBV19 with TRBJ1-4, with 8 bases fitting TRBD1. This CDR3 is built from 14 residues. The germline CDR1 and CDR2 sequences are LNHDA and SQIVND (reference sequence). V was clipped by 6 bases and J by 4 bases; unmatched bases: 4. CDR3 amino acids: CASRPDRGNEKLFF. CDR3 sequence (DNA): TGTGCCAGTAGGCCCGACAGGGGTAATGAAAAACTGTTTTTT.

This chain uses TRBV10-3 with TRBJ1-1; D is possibly TRBD1 (5 bases). The CDR3 has 14 residues. V lost 3 bases, J lost 5 bases, and 13 bases lay in between. CDR1 is ENHRY, CDR2 SYGVKD, per germline. CDR3 sequence: CAISDPPRGTEAFF. CDR3 in DNA: TGTGCCATCAGTGACCCGCCTCGGGGGACTGAAGCTTTCTTT.

V is TRBV10-2 and J is TRBJ2-7; 9 bases fit TRBD1. CDR3 length equals 14 residues. Trimming cost V 6 bases and J 3 bases; bases outside gene matches: 6. Germline V gene sequence: CDR1 WSHSY, CDR2 SAAADI. The CDR3 DNA follows: TGCGCCAGCAGAAGAAACAGGGGGCTCTACGAGCAGTACTTC. Residues: CASRRNRGLYEQYF.

This chain links TRBV2 with TRBJ1-2; TRBD1 agrees at 7 bases. CDR1 and CDR2 (germline): SNHLY, FYNNEI. V lost 5 bases to trimming and J lost 5 bases; unmatched junction nucleotides: 8. CDR3 size: 14 residues. DNA of the CDR3: TGTGCCAGCAGTACGACAGGGTCAGGGTATGGCTACACCTTC. Its protein product is CASSTTGSGYGYTF.

The gene calls are TRBV20-1 and TRBJ2-7; 9 positions agree with TRBD2. The junction had 8 bases not matched to a gene; V was cut back by 3 bases and J by 5 bases. This CDR3 spans 14 amino acids. Looked up from germline, CDR1 is DFQATT and CDR2 is SNEGSKA (reference sequence). CDR3 sequence (DNA): TGCAGTGCTAGTAGCGGGAGTAACAGCAACGAGCAGTACTTC. It codes for CSASSGSNSNEQYF.

The CDR3: CASSGPAGDRGRDTQYF. DNA for the CDR3: TGTGCCAGCAGCGGGCCCGCGGGGGACAGGGGTAGAGATACGCAGTATTTT. The rearrangement links TRBV7-8 to TRBJ2-3; 10 bases agree with TRBD1. Germline loops: CDR1 SGHVS, CDR2 FQNEAQ. Unmatched junction bases numbered 13, after V lost 5 bases and J lost 5 bases. The CDR3 is made up of 17 amino acids.

The V call is TRBV6-6, the J call TRBJ1-1, with 7 bases fitting TRBD1. The junction had 8 bases not matched to a gene; V was cut back by 7 bases and J by 6 bases. The CDR3 loop spans 13 amino acids. Germline CDR1 reads MNHNY; CDR2 reads SVGAGI (reference sequence). The CDR3 region is CASNPTGSAEAFF. The DNA for the CDR3 is TGTGCCAGCAACCCGACAGGGAGTGCTGAAGCTTTCTTT.

This clone has just one count. The chain employs TRBV6-6 and TRBJ2-1, with D tentatively TRBD1 (6 bases). There are 13 residues in the CDR3. V was pared by 2 bases and J by 13 bases, with 15 bases between. CDR1 MNHNY and CDR2 SVGAGI come from the germline V gene (reference sequence). CDR3 in DNA: TGTGCCAGCAGTTACGTCGCTACAGGGCTCCAGTTCTTC. It yields the protein CASSYVATGLQFF.

The chain has TRBV5-1 and TRBJ2-5; tentative D call: TRBD2 (7 bases). The germline gives CDR1 SGHRS, CDR2 YFSETQ. The CDR3 spans 15 residues. V gave up 0 bases and J gave up 5 bases, with 14 bases separating them. CDR3 protein: CASSLAIGGRETQYF. Here the CDR3 DNA reads TGCGCCAGCAGCTTGGCGATCGGGGGGCGGGAGACCCAGTACTTC.

V and J are TRBV5-4 and TRBJ2-7; D may be TRBD2 (5 bases). CDR3 length: 15 amino acids. The V and J ends lost 4 bases and 0 bases respectively, with 14 bases between them. CDR1 and CDR2 (germline): SGHNT, YYREEE (reference sequence). The CDR3 sequence: CASSPGGQSSYEQYF. The CDR3 DNA reads TGTGCCAGCAGCCCCGGCGGGCAGAGCTCCTACGAGCAGTACTTC.

The gene calls are TRBV7-6 and TRBJ1-5; maybe TRBD1 (5 bases). The CDR3 contains 14 residues. The germline gives CDR1 SGHVS, CDR2 FNYEAQ. The V end lost 6 bases, the J end lost 7 bases, and 16 bases lay between the germline ends. As DNA, the CDR3 is TGTGCCAGCAGAACCGGGGGACGGTTCCAGCCCCAGCATTTT. It translates to CASRTGGRFQPQHF.

This clone appeared once. This chain joins TRBV7-8 and TRBJ1-4; weak D call: TRBD1 (5 bases). There are 13 residues in the CDR3. With 1 base removed from V and 12 bases from J, the gap between germline ends came to 12 bases. Germline V CDR1 and CDR2: SGHVS, FQNEAQ. CDR3 amino acids: CASSLGEGGELFF. CDR3 nucleotide sequence: TGTGCCAGCAGCTTAGGAGAGGGAGGGGAACTGTTTTTT.

This rearrangement joins TRBV28 to TRBJ1-2; D possibly corresponds to TRBD1 (5 bases). This CDR3 has 14 residues. Germline loops: CDR1 MDHEN, CDR2 SYDVKM. The germline V and J ends were trimmed by 3 bases and 7 bases, with 15 bases remaining between them. The CDR3 sequence: CASSLGGGASGYTF. The DNA of the CDR3 is TGTGCCAGCAGTTTGGGGGGGGGTGCGAGTGGCTACACCTTC.

This clone was recorded only once. The junction departs from germline at one end; a sequencing error may be responsible. The chain employs TRBV19 and TRBJ2-2, with 8 bases matching TRBD2. There are 14 residues in the CDR3. CDR1 is LNHDA and CDR2 is SQIVND in the germline V gene (reference sequence). The CDR3 nucleotides read TGTGCCGGTAGACGGGGGGGGAACACCGGGGAGCTGTTTTTT. The encoded protein is CAGRRGGNTGELFF.

This clone appeared a few times. The chain is built from TRBV5-1 and TRBJ2-5; the D gene is possibly TRBD2 (7 bases). CDR1 is SGHRS and CDR2 is YFSETQ in the germline V gene. This CDR3 has 16 residues. V lost 1 base and J 0 bases, leaving 13 bases between the germline ends. Written as DNA, the CDR3 is TGCGCCAGCAGCTTGTCCGGGGGGACAAACCAAGAGACCCAGTACTTC. The encoded protein is CASSLSGGTNQETQYF.